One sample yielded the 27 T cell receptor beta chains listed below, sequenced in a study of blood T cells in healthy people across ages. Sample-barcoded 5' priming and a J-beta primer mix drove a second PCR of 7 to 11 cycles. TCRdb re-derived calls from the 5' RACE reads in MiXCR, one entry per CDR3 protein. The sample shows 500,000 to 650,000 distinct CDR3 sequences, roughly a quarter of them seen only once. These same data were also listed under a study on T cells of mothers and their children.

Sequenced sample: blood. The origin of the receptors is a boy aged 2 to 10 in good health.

The CDR3 is CASSYLGGYGYTF. CDR3 in DNA: TGTGCCAGCAGTTACCTTGGCGGCTATGGCTACACCTTC. The rearrangement uses TRBV6-6 and TRBJ1-2, with D unresolved. Trimming took 2 bases from V and 4 from J, leaving 8 bases between them. Germline CDR1 is MNHNY and CDR2 is SVGAGI (reference sequence). The CDR3 has 13 residues.

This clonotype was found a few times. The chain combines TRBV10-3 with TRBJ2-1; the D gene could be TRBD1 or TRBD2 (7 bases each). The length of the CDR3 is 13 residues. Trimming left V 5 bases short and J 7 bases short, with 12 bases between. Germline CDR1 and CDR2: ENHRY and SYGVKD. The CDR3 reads CAISQGGRNEQFF. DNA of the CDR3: TGTGCCATCAGTCAGGGGGGGCGGAATGAGCAGTTCTTC.

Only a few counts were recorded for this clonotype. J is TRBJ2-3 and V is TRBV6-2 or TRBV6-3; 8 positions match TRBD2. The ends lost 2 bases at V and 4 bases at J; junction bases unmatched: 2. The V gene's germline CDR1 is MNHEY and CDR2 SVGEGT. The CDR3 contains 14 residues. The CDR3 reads CASSYGLAPDTQYF. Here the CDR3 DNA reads TGTGCCAGCAGTTACGGACTAGCCCCAGATACGCAGTATTTT.

In nucleotides, the CDR3 is TGCGCCAGCAGCTTAAAGGGCTCAAAAGCCAAAAACATTCAGTACTTC. This gives the protein CASSLKGSKAKNIQYF. V usage is TRBV5-1 and J usage is TRBJ2-4; D is unresolved. Germline-derived CDR1 and CDR2 are SGHRS and YFSETQ. This CDR3 contains 16 residues. Trimming shortened V by 2 bases and J by 0 bases, and 12 bases separated the two germline ends.

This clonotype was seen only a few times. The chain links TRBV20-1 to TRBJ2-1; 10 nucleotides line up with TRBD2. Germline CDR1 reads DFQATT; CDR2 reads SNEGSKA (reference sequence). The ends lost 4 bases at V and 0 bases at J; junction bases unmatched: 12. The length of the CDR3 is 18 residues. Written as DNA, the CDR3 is TGCAGTGCTACGGGAGGTAGCGGGGGGCTTAGCTCCTACAATGAGCAGTTCTTC. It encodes CSATGGSGGLSSYNEQFF.

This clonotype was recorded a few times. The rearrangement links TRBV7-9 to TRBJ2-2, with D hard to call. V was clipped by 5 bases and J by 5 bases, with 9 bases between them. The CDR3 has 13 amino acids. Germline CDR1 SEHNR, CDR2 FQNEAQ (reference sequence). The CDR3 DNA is TGTGCCAGCAGCGCGCAGCGAACCGGGGAGCTGTTTTTT. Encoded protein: CASSAQRTGELFF.

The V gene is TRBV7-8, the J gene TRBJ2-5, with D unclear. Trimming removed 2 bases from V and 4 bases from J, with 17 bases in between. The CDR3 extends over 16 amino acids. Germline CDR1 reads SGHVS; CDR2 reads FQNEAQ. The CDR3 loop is CASSLLVFAHPETQYF. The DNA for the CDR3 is TGTGCCAGCAGCTTATTGGTGTTTGCTCATCCAGAGACCCAGTACTTC.

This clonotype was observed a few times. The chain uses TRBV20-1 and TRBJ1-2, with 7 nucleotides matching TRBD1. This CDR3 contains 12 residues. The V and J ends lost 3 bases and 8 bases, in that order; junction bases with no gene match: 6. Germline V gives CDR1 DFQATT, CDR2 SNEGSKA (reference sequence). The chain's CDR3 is CSASEGAEGYTF. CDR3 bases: TGCAGTGCTAGCGAGGGGGCCGAGGGCTACACCTTC.

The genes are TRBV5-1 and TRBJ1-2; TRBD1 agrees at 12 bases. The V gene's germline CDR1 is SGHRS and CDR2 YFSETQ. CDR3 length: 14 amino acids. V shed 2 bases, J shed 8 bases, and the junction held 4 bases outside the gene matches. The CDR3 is CASSFSGTGGGYTF. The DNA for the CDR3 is TGCGCCAGCAGCTTCTCCGGGACAGGGGGCGGCTACACCTTC.

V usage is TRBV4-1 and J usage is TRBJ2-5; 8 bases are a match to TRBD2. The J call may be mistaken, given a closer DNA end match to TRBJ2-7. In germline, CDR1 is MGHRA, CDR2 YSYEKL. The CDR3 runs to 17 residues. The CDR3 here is CASSQDLSGRVFYEQYF. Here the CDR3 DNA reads TGCGCCAGCAGCCAAGATCTAAGCGGGAGAGTTTTCTACGAGCAGTACTTC.

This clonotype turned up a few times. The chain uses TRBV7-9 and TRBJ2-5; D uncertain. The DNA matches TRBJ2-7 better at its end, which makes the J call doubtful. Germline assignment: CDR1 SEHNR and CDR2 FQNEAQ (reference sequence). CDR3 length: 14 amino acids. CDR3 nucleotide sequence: TGTGCCAGCAGCTCCGGTAGCAGGCCCTACGAGCAGTACTTC. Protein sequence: CASSSGSRPYEQYF.

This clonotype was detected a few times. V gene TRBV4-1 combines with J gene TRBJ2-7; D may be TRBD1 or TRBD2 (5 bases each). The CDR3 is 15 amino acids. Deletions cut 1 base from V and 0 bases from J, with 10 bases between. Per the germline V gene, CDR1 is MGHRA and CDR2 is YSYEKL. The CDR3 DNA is TGCGCCAGCAGCCAAGTTGGGGACCTCTCCTACGAGCAGTACTTC. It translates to CASSQVGDLSYEQYF.

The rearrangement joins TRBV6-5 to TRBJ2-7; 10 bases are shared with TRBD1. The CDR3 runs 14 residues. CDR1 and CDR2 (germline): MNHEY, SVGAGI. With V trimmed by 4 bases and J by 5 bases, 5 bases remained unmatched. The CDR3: CASSSWTGGNEQYF. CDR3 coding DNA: TGTGCCAGCAGTTCTTGGACAGGGGGAAACGAGCAGTACTTC.

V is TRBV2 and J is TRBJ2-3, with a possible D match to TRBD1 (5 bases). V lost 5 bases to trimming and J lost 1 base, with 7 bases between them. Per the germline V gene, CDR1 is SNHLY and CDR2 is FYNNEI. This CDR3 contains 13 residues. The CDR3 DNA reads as TGTGCCAGCAGTTCACAGGGCACAGATACGCAGTATTTT. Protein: CASSSQGTDTQYF.

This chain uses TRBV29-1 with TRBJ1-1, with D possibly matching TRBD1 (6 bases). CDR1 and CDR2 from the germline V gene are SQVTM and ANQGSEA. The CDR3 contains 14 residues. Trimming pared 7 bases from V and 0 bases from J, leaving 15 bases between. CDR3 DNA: TGCAGCGCCGTTCGTGACAGGTTGAACACTGAAGCTTTCTTT. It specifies CSAVRDRLNTEAFF.

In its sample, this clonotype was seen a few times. CDR3 region: CASTILNEKLFF. CDR3 DNA sequence: TGTGCCAGCACTATCCTGAATGAAAAACTGTTTTTT. The rearrangement uses TRBV6-1 and TRBJ1-4; no clear D gene. V was shortened by 7 bases and J by 5 bases, with 8 bases between the two germline ends. Per the germline V gene, CDR1 is MNHNS and CDR2 is SASEGT. This CDR3 contains 12 residues.

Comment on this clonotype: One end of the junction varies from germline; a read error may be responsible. The CDR3 nucleotides read TGTGCTAGCAGCTACGAGACAGGGGGCCTAAACTATGGCTACACCTTC. It is translated as CASSYETGGLNYGYTF. The V and J genes are TRBV9 and TRBJ1-2; 10 bases match TRBD1. Germline loops: CDR1 SGDLS, CDR2 YYNGEE. The CDR3 has 16 amino acids.

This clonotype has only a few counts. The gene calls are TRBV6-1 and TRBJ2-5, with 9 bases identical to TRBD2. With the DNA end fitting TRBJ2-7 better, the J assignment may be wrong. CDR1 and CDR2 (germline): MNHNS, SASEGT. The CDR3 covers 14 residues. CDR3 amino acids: CASIGLAGTYEQYF. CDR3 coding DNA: TGTGCCAGCATTGGGCTAGCGGGGACCTACGAGCAGTACTTC.

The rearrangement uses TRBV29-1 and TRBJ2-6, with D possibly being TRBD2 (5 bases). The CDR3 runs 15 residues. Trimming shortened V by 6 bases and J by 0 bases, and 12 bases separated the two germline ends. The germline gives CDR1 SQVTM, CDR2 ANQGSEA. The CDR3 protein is CSVLLGSSGANVLTF. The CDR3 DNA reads TGCAGCGTGCTTCTAGGGAGCTCTGGGGCCAACGTCCTGACTTTC.

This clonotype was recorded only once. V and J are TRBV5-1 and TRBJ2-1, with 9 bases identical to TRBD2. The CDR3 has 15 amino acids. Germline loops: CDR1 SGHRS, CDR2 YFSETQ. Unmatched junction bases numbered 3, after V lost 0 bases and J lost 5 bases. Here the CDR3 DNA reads TGCGCCAGCAGCTTGGCTAGCGGGGTCAACAATGAGCAGTTCTTC. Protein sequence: CASSLASGVNNEQFF.

Here the CDR3 reads CASRSRLAEQFF. CDR3 sequence (DNA): TGTGCCAGCAGATCCCGACTAGCGGAGCAGTTCTTC. The chain combines TRBV12-3 or TRBV12-4 with TRBJ2-1; 8 bases are a match to TRBD2. V lost 6 bases, J lost 10 bases, and 5 bases stayed unmatched. The CDR3 extends over 12 amino acids.

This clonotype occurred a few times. CDR3 DNA: TGTGCCAGCAGCTCCTTTTCTGGCGGTCCCTACGAGCAGTACTTC. This codes for CASSSFSGGPYEQYF. The chain uses TRBV7-2 and TRBJ2-7; D uncertain. This CDR3 spans 15 amino acids. The germline CDR1 and CDR2 sequences are SGHTA and FQGNSA. Trimming removed 4 bases at V and 2 bases at J, with 15 bases between.

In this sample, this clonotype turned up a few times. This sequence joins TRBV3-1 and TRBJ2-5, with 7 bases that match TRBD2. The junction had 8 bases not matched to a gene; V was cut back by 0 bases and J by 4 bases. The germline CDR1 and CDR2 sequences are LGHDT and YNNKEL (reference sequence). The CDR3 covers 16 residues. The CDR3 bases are TGTGCCAGCAGCCAAGAGGCTAGCGGATTCACAGAGACCCAGTACTTC. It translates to CASSQEASGFTETQYF.

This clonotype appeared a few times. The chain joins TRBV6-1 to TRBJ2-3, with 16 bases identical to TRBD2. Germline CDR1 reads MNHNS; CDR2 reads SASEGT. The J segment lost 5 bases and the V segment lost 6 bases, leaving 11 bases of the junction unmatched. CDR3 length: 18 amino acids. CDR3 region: CASSRGLAGGRGRDTQYF. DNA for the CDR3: TGTGCCAGCAGCCGGGGACTAGCGGGGGGGCGGGGTAGAGATACGCAGTATTTT.

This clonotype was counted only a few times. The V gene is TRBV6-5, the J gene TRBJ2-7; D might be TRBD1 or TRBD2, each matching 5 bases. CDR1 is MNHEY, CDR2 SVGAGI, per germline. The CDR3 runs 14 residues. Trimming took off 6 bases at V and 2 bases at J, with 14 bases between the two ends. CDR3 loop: CASSRDLAAYEQYF. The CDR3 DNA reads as TGTGCCAGCAGCCGGGACCTGGCGGCCTACGAGCAGTACTTC.

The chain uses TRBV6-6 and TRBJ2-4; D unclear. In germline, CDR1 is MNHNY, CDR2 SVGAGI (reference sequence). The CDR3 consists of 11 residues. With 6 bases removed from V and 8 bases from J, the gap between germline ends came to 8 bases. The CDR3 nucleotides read TGTGCCAGCAGATCAGCGTACATTCAGTACTTC. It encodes CASRSAYIQYF.

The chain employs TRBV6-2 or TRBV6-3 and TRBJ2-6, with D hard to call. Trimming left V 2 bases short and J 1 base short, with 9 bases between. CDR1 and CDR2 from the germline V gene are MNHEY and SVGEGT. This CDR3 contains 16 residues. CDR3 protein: CASSYDLGSGANVLTF. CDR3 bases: TGTGCCAGCAGTTACGATTTGGGTTCTGGGGCCAACGTCCTGACTTTC.